This TCR beta chain was captured in a study of human T cells and chemical hapten exposure (dated by TCRdb to about 2021). Regarding the research as a whole: For sensitization, 2% DPC in acetone was applied to a roughly 2 cm by roughly 2 cm area of upper inner arm skin. Throughout the study period of about 25 weeks, patients also received therapeutic DPC doses to the scalp every week. Patch tests used Finn chambers with 0.01% DPC on the upper back, scored after 6 days by International Contact Dermatitis Research Group standards. Most of the patients in the cohort were female, and the cohort covered alopecia areata with under or over 50% scalp involvement, alopecia totalis and alopecia universalis. The libraries were sequenced as a pool, and the TCR yield per sample differed mostly because of small variations in library volumes within the pool. This study followed changes in the peripheral blood TCR repertoire in vivo during primary and secondary sensitization of alopecia patients to the hapten diphenylcyclopropenone (DPC). Patient blood was sampled pre-sensitization (week 0) and at 2, 6 and about 24 weeks after DPC sensitization. Blood for TCR sequencing was provided by twenty-nine alopecia patients at one to four time points (pre-sensitization, 2, 6 and 24 weeks).

What the time point label conveys for this sample: patch test 1, 2 weeks after DPC sensitization. In light of the paper, this sample's treatment or condition label describes: therapeutic diphenylcyclopropenone sensitization with weekly scalp DPC. At every patch-test visit, the blood draw took place before the patch test was put on. Patients were eligible if aged 18 to 70, diagnosed with alopecia and judged suitable for DPC therapy, and pregnant patients were excluded. Total RNA was extracted from unfractionated whole blood that had been collected in Tempus Blood RNA tubes. Overall study results and their limits: A positive correlation was found between the number of PT1 expanded TCRs and patch test score, with significance reached at thresholds 8, 16 and 32 but not 4. After repeated subsampling, the strength of the expansion versus patch-test correlation and the threshold at which it became significant changed. All patients had alopecia, a presumed autoimmune disease, so their immune response might differ from that of healthy individuals. The number of TCRs above 1 in 1000 frequency did not change with DPC sensitization; there was no evidence of global repertoire structure alterations. Significantly more large CDR3 similarity clusters were formed by expanded TCRs than by pre-sensitization or healthy control sets, consistent with antigen-driven responses.

The germline V and J ends show losses of 5 bases and 3 bases respectively, and no gene match explains 5 bases of the junction. The CDR3 measures 16 amino acids from cysteine to phenylalanine. Solely the CDR3 DNA is kept, with 48 bases framed from the first base. Library preparation employed RACE. Sequencing was performed on a NextSeq 500. During library preparation, unique molecular identifiers were attached to individual cDNA molecules so that TCRs could be counted in a quantitative, reproducible way. For every blood RNA sample, sequencing covered both the TCR alpha and TCR beta chains. From the authors' description of their analysis: The median number of TCRs per sample was roughly 100,000, ranging from about 20,000 to 700,000. V, J and CDR3 annotation of the TCR reads was carried out using the Decombinator software suite. Every sample was subsampled to the same number of TCRs (28,000) for the PS versus PT1 abundance plots. TCRs were defined as expanded if absent before sensitization and observed at least eight times at the 2-week time point. TCRdb passed the public sequencing reads through fastp at Q25 and MiXCR, retaining productive beta sequences. Each CDR3 protein appears once, grouped with its most common genes and DNA. These V and J calls derive from TCRdb rather than the authors' analysis. Present in this sample are 95,000 to 150,000 distinct CDR3 sequences, 12% to 15% of which were seen just once. Of the sample, less than 0.95% is held by the ten largest clones.

A word on this clonotype: It has no known antigen specificity. It has no much larger one-base neighbor in the sample; base qualities were not kept.

This clonotype was sampled from a man between 18 and 29 years old with alopecia areata. Some clones in this sample may be carry-over from other donors' samples. This sample comprised whole blood, obtained in connection with sensitization to the hapten diphenylcyclopropenone (DPC). The sequence is built from TRBV12-3 or TRBV12-4 and TRBJ2-6; 9 of the junction bases match TRBD1. The DNA is as follows: TGTGCCAGCAGTGGGACAGGGTACGATGGGGCCAACGTCCTGACTTTC. This encodes CASSGTGYDGANVLTF.